This T cell receptor beta chain was sequenced in a study of blood T cell repertoires in COVID-19. Donors were grouped by their self-reported clinical history. Authors' methods: Scientists estimated how many nucleated cells there were by amplifying reference gene primers. Generated by immunoSEQ multiplex PCR, the TCRdb table keeps only in-frame clones and is missing some. V, J and clone size reflect that table, while D and trimming were determined from the DNA. The sample shows some 220,000 clones, 86% of them seen only once. This clone was detected only a few times. Germline CDR1 is SNHLY and CDR2 is FYNNEI. This CDR3 has 13 residues. V trimming: 6 bases; J trimming: 2 bases; junction bases outside the gene matches: 4.

Sequenced input: PBMCs or T cells enriched from blood (not recorded which). The rearrangement joins TRBV2 to TRBJ2-7, with 7 bases matching TRBD1. The source of this sequence is a woman aged 40 to 50 with acute COVID-19. Here the CDR3 DNA reads TGTGCCAGCAGACGGCAGGGGGCCTACGAGCAGTACGTC. Translated, it gives CASRRQGAYEQYV.